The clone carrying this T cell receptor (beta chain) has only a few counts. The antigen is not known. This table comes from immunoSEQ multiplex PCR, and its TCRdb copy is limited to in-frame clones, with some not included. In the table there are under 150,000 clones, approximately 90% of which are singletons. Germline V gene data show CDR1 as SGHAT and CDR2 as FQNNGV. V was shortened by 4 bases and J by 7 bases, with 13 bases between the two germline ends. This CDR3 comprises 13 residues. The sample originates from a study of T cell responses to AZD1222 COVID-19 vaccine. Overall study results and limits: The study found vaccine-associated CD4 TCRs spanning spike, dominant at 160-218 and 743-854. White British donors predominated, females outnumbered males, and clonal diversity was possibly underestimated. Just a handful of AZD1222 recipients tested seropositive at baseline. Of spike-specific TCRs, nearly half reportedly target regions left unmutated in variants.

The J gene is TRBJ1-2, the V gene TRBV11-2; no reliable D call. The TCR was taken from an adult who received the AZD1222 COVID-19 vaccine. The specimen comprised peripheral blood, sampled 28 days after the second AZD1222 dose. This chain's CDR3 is CASSSEGSGGYTF. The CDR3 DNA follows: TGTGCCAGCAGCTCCGAGGGTTCGGGTGGCTACACCTTC.